These 20 T cell receptor beta chains share one sample of origin, sequenced in a study of blood T cell repertoires in COVID-19 (dated by TCRdb to the early 2020s). Library preparation was by the immunoSEQ multiplex PCR assay. TCRdb obtained this table from immuneACCESS and retained in-frame rearrangements with V and J assigned. These tables miss some clones; where compared with another copy, unresolved V genes account for less than half of the shortfall, and the remainder is unexplained. The sample has about 310,000 clones on record, 89% of them singletons. The ten largest clones add up to roughly 5.2% of the sample. Sequenced sample: PBMCs or T cells enriched from blood (not recorded which). The origin of the receptors is a man between 60 and 70 years old who had recovered from COVID-19.

V and J are TRBV6-6 and TRBJ1-4; TRBD1 is a possible D gene (6 bases). CDR3 length equals 15 residues. Looked up from germline, CDR1 is MNHNY and CDR2 is SVGAGI (reference sequence). Between the trimmed V and J ends, which lost 4 bases and 4 bases, there was a span of 13 bases. The DNA of the CDR3 is TGTGCCAGCAGTTTCACGGACAGAAGTAATGAAAAACTGTTTTTT. Translating gives CASSFTDRSNEKLFF.

CDR3 sequence (DNA): TGTGCCAGCAGTAGAGCGTTAACCTACGAGCAGTACTTC. It codes for CASSRALTYEQYF. This chain connects TRBV6-2 or TRBV6-3 to TRBJ2-7; D is ambiguous. The CDR3 has 13 amino acids. V shed 5 bases and J shed 2 bases, with 10 bases lying between them. Germline CDR1 and CDR2: MNHEY and SVGEGT.

The chain joins TRBV18 to TRBJ2-2; 8 bases fit TRBD1. The V gene end was trimmed by 0 bases and the J gene end by 4 bases; junction bases not matched to a gene: 4. Germline V lookup: CDR1 KGHSH, CDR2 LQKENI. There are 16 residues in the CDR3. The CDR3, as DNA: TGTGCCAGCTCACCACCCGGGACAGGTGGCACCGGGGAGCTGTTTTTT. Translation: CASSPPGTGGTGELFF.

The DNA of the CDR3 is TGTGCCAGCAGCGTAGATGCGGGACAGGGGCGGGATACGCAGTATTTT. It yields the protein CASSVDAGQGRDTQYF. The gene calls are TRBV9 and TRBJ2-3; 10 nucleotides line up with TRBD1. The length of the CDR3 is 16 residues. Germline CDR1 is SGDLS and CDR2 is YYNGEE. J gave up 6 bases and V 0 bases, and 7 bases lay outside the gene matches.

In this sample, this clone turned up once. The rearrangement joins TRBV29-1 to TRBJ2-1; a possible D gene is TRBD2 (6 bases). This CDR3 region has 16 residues. CDR1 and CDR2 (germline): SQVTM, ANQGSEA. Trimming pared 6 bases from V and 0 bases from J, leaving 18 bases between. The CDR3 DNA reads TGCAGCGTCGCACGGACTATTGACGTCTCCTACAATGAGCAGTTCTTC. Translated, it gives CSVARTIDVSYNEQFF.

In the case of this clone: A junction end diverges from the germline sequence, so it may reflect a read error. The gene calls are TRBV10-1 and TRBJ2-2; 7 nucleotides line up with TRBD1. CDR1 is WNHNN, CDR2 SYGVQD, per germline (reference sequence). The CDR3 consists of 14 residues. DNA for the CDR3: TGCGCCAGCAGACAGGGGCGGAACTCCGGGGAGCTGTTTTTT. It encodes CASRQGRNSGELFF.

The CDR3: CASKLAGGPNTGELFF. The CDR3 DNA reads TGCGCCAGCAAACTAGCGGGAGGACCGAACACCGGGGAGCTGTTTTTT. This chain connects TRBV5-1 to TRBJ2-2; 12 nucleotides match TRBD2. After removal of 6 bases from V and 0 bases from J, the junction contained 3 bases not matched to a gene. Germline V gene data show CDR1 as SGHRS and CDR2 as YFSETQ. There are 16 residues in the CDR3.

The chain couples TRBV5-1 to TRBJ2-5, with 12 bases identical to TRBD2. The germline V gene has CDR1 SGHRS and CDR2 YFSETQ. Trimming removed 2 bases from V and 4 bases from J; junction bases left unmatched: 9. The CDR3 has 17 residues. The CDR3 DNA reads TGCGCCAGCAGCTTTGGGGCATCGACTAGCGGGAGAGAGACCCAGTACTTC. Its translation: CASSFGASTSGRETQYF. Drawing the rest from reference TRBV5-1 and TRBJ2-5, the complete variable domain is KAGVTQTPRYLIKTRGQQVTLSCSPISGHRSVSWYQQTPGQGLQFLFEYFSETQRNKGNFPGRFSGRQFSNSRSEMNVSTLELGDSALYLCASSFGASTSGRETQYFGPGTRLLVL.

This rearrangement joins TRBV4-1 to TRBJ2-7; 10 bases map to TRBD1. This CDR3 region has 15 residues. CDR1 MGHRA and CDR2 YSYEKL come from the germline V gene. Unmatched junction bases numbered 5, after V lost 4 bases and J lost 2 bases. The CDR3 region has the DNA TGCGCCAGCAGCCGAACCGGGACAGGGGCCTACGAGCAGTACTTC. Translation gives CASSRTGTGAYEQYF.

The rearrangement links TRBV7-3 to TRBJ1-2; TRBD1 is a possible D gene (5 bases). Trimming removed 2 bases from V and 7 bases from J, with 11 bases in between. Germline lookup yields CDR1 SGHTA and CDR2 FQGTGA. The CDR3 has 13 amino acids. The CDR3 is CASSLSQGGGYTF. The CDR3 region has the DNA TGTGCCAGCAGCTTATCGCAGGGTGGTGGCTACACCTTC.

The rearrangement joins TRBV7-2 to TRBJ2-3; maybe TRBD2 (5 bases). The CDR3 runs 13 residues. Germline V gene sequence: CDR1 SGHTA, CDR2 FQGNSA. V lost 5 bases, J lost 6 bases, and 12 bases lay in between. The CDR3 nucleotides are TGTGCCAGCAGCGCCGTAGCGAGGGATACGCAGTATTTT. It codes for CASSAVARDTQYF.

The chain is built from TRBV12-3 or TRBV12-4 and TRBJ2-4; D perhaps matches TRBD2 (6 bases). Trimming stripped 7 bases from V and 5 bases from J, with 12 bases between. The CDR3 covers 13 residues. The DNA of the CDR3 is TGTGCCAGCACCGGGGGAACCCAAAACATTCAGTACTTC. Translated: CASTGGTQNIQYF.

This clone was detected a few times. This chain joins TRBV28 and TRBJ2-3, with 11 bases identical to TRBD2. CDR3 length equals 13 residues. From germline, CDR1 is MDHEN and CDR2 SYDVKM. The trim removed 5 bases at V and 9 bases at J, leaving 4 bases unmatched. The CDR3 nucleotides are TGTGCCAGCAGTGTGACTAGCGGGATGACGCAGTATTTT. It is translated as CASSVTSGMTQYF.

The J gene is TRBJ2-3, the V gene TRBV30, with 7 positions matching TRBD2. V shed 3 bases, J shed 5 bases, and the junction held 11 bases outside the gene matches. This CDR3 spans 15 amino acids. Germline V CDR1 and CDR2: GTSNPN, SVGIG (reference sequence). In DNA, the CDR3 is TGTGCCTGGAGCCCTACGGGGGGTAGGGGAGATACGCAGTATTTT. It codes for CAWSPTGGRGDTQYF.

V gene TRBV28 combines with J gene TRBJ1-5; 9 bases agree with TRBD1. With V trimmed by 0 bases and J by 0 bases, 9 bases remained unmatched. The length of the CDR3 is 19 residues. Germline V gene lookup returns CDR1 MDHEN and CDR2 SYDVKM. CDR3 protein: CASSLWTTGQGYSNQPQHF. The CDR3 DNA reads as TGTGCCAGCAGTTTATGGACTACGGGACAGGGTTATAGCAATCAGCCCCAGCATTTT.

This sequence joins TRBV20-1 and TRBJ1-5, with 9 bases identical to TRBD1. CDR3 length: 15 residues. Germline V gene data show CDR1 as DFQATT and CDR2 as SNEGSKA (reference sequence). Trimming cost V 6 bases and J 3 bases; bases outside gene matches: 9. Here the CDR3 DNA reads TGCAGTGCAAGTCCCGGGACAGGGTTCAATCAGCCCCAGCATTTT. Encoded protein: CSASPGTGFNQPQHF.

V usage is TRBV3-1 (or the pseudogene TRBV3-2) and J usage is TRBJ1-5; D is possibly TRBD1 (5 bases). Germline V gene data show CDR1 as LGHDT and CDR2 as YNNKEL (reference sequence). This CDR3 comprises 15 residues. V was pared by 0 bases and J by 11 bases, with 17 bases between. The CDR3 reads CASSQDVGRGVAQHF. CDR3 DNA: TGTGCCAGCAGCCAAGATGTAGGGAGGGGCGTCGCCCAGCATTTT.

The chain recombines TRBV5-5 with TRBJ1-4; 7 bases are a match to TRBD1. This CDR3 spans 15 amino acids. Looked up from germline, CDR1 is SGHKS and CDR2 is YYEKEE (reference sequence). V was pared by 4 bases and J by 0 bases, with 3 bases of the junction left unmatched. The CDR3: CASSQTGATNEKLFF. CDR3 nucleotides: TGTGCCAGCAGCCAAACAGGGGCAACTAATGAAAAACTGTTTTTT.

CDR3 DNA sequence: TGTGCCAGCAGCCAAGTGGGGCCAGAGACCCAGTACTTC. It yields the protein CASSQVGPETQYF. The chain employs TRBV3-1 (or the pseudogene TRBV3-2) and TRBJ2-5; D might be TRBD1 (5 bases). With 1 base removed from V and 4 bases from J, the gap between germline ends came to 7 bases. Per the germline V gene, CDR1 is LGHDT and CDR2 is YNNKEL (reference sequence). CDR3 length: 13 residues.

The J gene is TRBJ1-1, the V gene TRBV6-5, with TRBD1 matching 10 bases. Germline CDR1 is MNHEY and CDR2 is SVGAGI. With 4 bases clipped from V and 11 bases from J, the junction kept 10 bases outside the gene matches. The CDR3 has 14 amino acids. CDR3: CASSSQTGGARAFF. CDR3 in DNA: TGTGCCAGCAGTTCCCAGACAGGGGGCGCGAGGGCTTTCTTT.